This TCR beta chain was sequenced during a study of cytomegalovirus exposure and HLA in healthy donors. This CDR3 is 14 amino acids long. The PCR had 60 Vbeta and 13 Jbeta primers. As originally analysed: Later reanalysis found 70 million to 95 million unique TCR beta chains, roughly 10 million of them shared. Sequencing was performed with immunoSEQ multiplex PCR; in TCRdb, only in-frame clones are kept and a portion is missing. The V and J calls and clone size were taken over from that table, and D and trimming were inferred from the DNA. The profile shows approximately 40,000 clones, 82% of them singletons.

The chain links TRBV12-1 to TRBJ2-7; the tabulated D call, TRBD1, remains unverified against the DNA. TRBV12-1 is flagged as a pseudogene. The material sequenced was PBMCs. The clonotype was recovered from a woman in her late teens or twenties in good health and CMV-seropositive. The CDR3 protein is CASSFGNRAYEQYF. CDR3 nucleotides: TGTGCCAGCAGCTTTGGGAACAGGGCCTACGAGCAGTACTTC.